The next 23 T cell receptor beta chains were all read from a single sample in a study of OX40 agonist ivuxolimab in advanced cancers. Libraries were prepared by immunoSEQ multiplex PCR; TCRdb keeps only in-frame clonotypes and omits some of them. Among about 24,000 clones listed, around 85% were seen once. The sequenced sample was CD4+ or CD8+ T cells sorted from blood, obtained in a trial of the OX40 agonist ivuxolimab. The receptors stem from an adult with an advanced solid tumor such as melanoma, head and neck, liver or kidney cancer.

V and J are TRBV7-2 and TRBJ1-6, with a weak D call TRBD1 (6 bases). This CDR3 is 15 amino acids long. V was trimmed by 1 base and J by 10 bases, leaving 14 bases between them. Germline CDR1 reads SGHTA; CDR2 reads FQGNSA. In DNA, the CDR3 is TGTGCCAGCAGCTTAGAGGGGGACGGACGGTCACCCCTCCACTTT. It yields the protein CASSLEGDGRSPLHF.

The chain employs TRBV5-8 and TRBJ1-6; D may be TRBD1 (6 bases). The V end lost 1 base, the J end lost 10 bases, and 18 bases lay between the germline ends. CDR3 size: 16 residues. Germline lookup yields CDR1 SGHTS and CDR2 YDEGEE. In nucleotides, the CDR3 is TGTGCCAGCAGCTTGTTAGCTACAGGGTTTGGCTCACCCCTCCACTTT. Translated, it gives CASSLLATGFGSPLHF.

The V call is TRBV11-2, the J call TRBJ1-4, with D perhaps matching TRBD1 (5 bases). Germline V gene lookup returns CDR1 SGHAT and CDR2 FQNNGV. Trimming removed 6 bases at V and 5 bases at J, with 13 bases between. CDR3 size: 14 residues. The CDR3 loop reads CASSTWGGNEKLFF. DNA for the CDR3: TGTGCCAGCAGTACTTGGGGGGGAAATGAAAAACTGTTTTTT.

The chain carries TRBV18 and TRBJ2-1; TRBD1 agrees at 7 bases. Germline trimming cut 1 base from V and 4 bases from J; bases unmatched to any gene: 1. Germline V gene data show CDR1 as KGHSH and CDR2 as LQKENI. This CDR3 has 14 residues. The CDR3 region has the DNA TGTGCCAGCTCACCACAGGGACAGTACAATGAGCAGTTCTTC. Translation: CASSPQGQYNEQFF.

Turning to this clone: The limits of the CDR3 on the DNA are not certain, so only TCRdb's listed CDR3 is given. This chain joins TRBV10-1 and TRBJ1-5. The CDR3 numbers 13 amino acids, ends counted. Looked up from germline, CDR1 is WNHNN and CDR2 is SYGVQD (reference sequence). This CDR3 is CASSGRDLSPSIF.

This CDR3 is CASSSRQGSSYEQYF. CDR3 coding DNA: TGTGCCAGCAGCTCTCGACAGGGAAGCTCCTACGAGCAGTACTTC. The chain carries TRBV7-9 and TRBJ2-7; 7 nucleotides align to TRBD1. The CDR3 sequence is 15 residues long. Germline V CDR1 and CDR2: SEHNR, FQNEAQ (reference sequence). The V segment lost 4 bases and the J segment 0 bases; nucleotides outside the gene matches: 6.

The chain has TRBV19 and TRBJ2-2; 7 nucleotides match TRBD2. J was trimmed by 6 bases and V by 7 bases; bases with no gene match: 11. The CDR3 sequence is 15 residues long. Germline V gene lookup returns CDR1 LNHDA and CDR2 SQIVND (reference sequence). CDR3 nucleotide sequence: TGTGCCAGTAAAGTTTTGGCGGGAGATGCCGGGGAGCTGTTTTTT. Protein: CASKVLAGDAGELFF.

CDR3 region: CASSMSVADTQYF. The CDR3 DNA reads as TGTGCCAGTAGTATGTCAGTCGCAGATACGCAGTATTTT. V and J are TRBV19 and TRBJ2-3; no firm D call. The V and J ends lost 3 bases and 4 bases respectively, with 8 bases between them. Per the germline V gene, CDR1 is LNHDA and CDR2 is SQIVND (reference sequence). The CDR3 has 13 residues.

The rearrangement links TRBV30 to TRBJ2-3; unclear D gene. Germline V gene data show CDR1 as GTSNPN and CDR2 as SVGIG (reference sequence). This CDR3 is built from 11 residues. V lost 0 bases to trimming and J lost 4 bases, with 2 bases between them. The CDR3: CAWSVPDTQYF. In DNA form, the CDR3 reads TGTGCCTGGAGTGTCCCAGATACGCAGTATTTT.

This clone was detected only once. The chain is built from TRBV7-2 and TRBJ1-5, with 7 positions matching TRBD1. The junction had 8 bases not matched to a gene; V was cut back by 3 bases and J by 6 bases. Germline values: CDR1 SGHTA, CDR2 FQGNSA. This CDR3 region has 15 residues. CDR3 coding DNA: TGTGCCAGCAGCTTTATGGGACAGATGGGTCAGCCCCAGCATTTT. As protein: CASSFMGQMGQPQHF.

This chain connects TRBV4-1 to TRBJ1-2; D is undetermined. Germline V gives CDR1 MGHRA, CDR2 YSYEKL. The V end lost 1 base, the J end lost 2 bases, and 8 bases lay between the germline ends. There are 14 residues in the CDR3. CDR3 DNA sequence: TGCGCCAGCAGCCAAGGGGATGGGAACTATGGCTACACCTTC. This translates into CASSQGDGNYGYTF.

The J gene is TRBJ2-7, the V gene TRBV19; 7 bases align to TRBD2. J gave up 5 bases and V 3 bases, and 10 bases lay outside the gene matches. This CDR3 has 15 residues. Per germline, CDR1 LNHDA and CDR2 SQIVND (reference sequence). Here the CDR3 reads CASSIFVAGPDEQYF. The CDR3 coding sequence is TGTGCCAGTAGTATCTTCGTAGCGGGTCCAGACGAGCAGTACTTC.

V usage is TRBV5-6 and J usage is TRBJ2-2; D possibly corresponds to TRBD1 (6 bases). V lost 1 base, J lost 4 bases, and 11 bases lay in between. CDR3 length: 15 amino acids. From germline, CDR1 is SGHDT and CDR2 YYEEEE. CDR3 protein: CASSLTGLGTGELFF. CDR3 coding DNA: TGTGCCAGCAGCTTGACAGGGTTGGGCACCGGGGAGCTGTTTTTT. Variable domain in full (rest from reference TRBV5-6 and TRBJ2-2): DAGVTQSPTHLIKTRGQQVTLRCSPKSGHDTVSWYQQALGQGPQFIFQYYEEEERQRGNFPDRFSGHQFPNYSSELNVNALLLGDSALYLCASSLTGLGTGELFFGEGSRLTVL.

The CDR3 nucleotides are TGTGCCAGCAGCGTGAGGGCGGGTTTGGCCAAAAACATTCAGTACTTC. Protein: CASSVRAGLAKNIQYF. The V gene is TRBV11-3, the J gene TRBJ2-4, with a tentative D call TRBD2 (5 bases). V was clipped by 5 bases and J by 1 base, with 15 bases between them. In germline, CDR1 is SGHNT, CDR2 YENEEA. The CDR3 runs to 16 residues. Complete variable domain (other parts from reference TRBV11-3 and TRBJ2-4): EAGVVQSPRYKIIEKKQPVAFWCNPISGHNTLYWYLQNLGQGPELLIRYENEEAVDDSQLPKDRFSAERLKGVDSTLKIQPAELGDSAVYLCASSVRAGLAKNIQYFGAGTRLSVL.

This clone rates as medium-sized. The V gene is TRBV6-1, the J gene TRBJ2-7; D not certain. Per germline, CDR1 MNHNS and CDR2 SASEGT. This CDR3 has 13 residues. V was cut by 11 bases and J by 7 bases, with 21 bases left in between. CDR3 coding DNA: TGTGCCCTTACGCAGGTTCCAGCCACTGAGCAGTACTTC. Its translation is CALTQVPATEQYF.

This clone was recorded once. The chain uses TRBV2 and TRBJ2-5; 7 bases are a match to TRBD2. The CDR3 spans 14 residues. The germline gives CDR1 SNHLY, CDR2 FYNNEI. V trimming: 4 bases; J trimming: 2 bases; junction bases outside the gene matches: 4. CDR3 DNA: TGTGCCAGCAGTGGCTGGACTAGTCAAGAGACCCAGTACTTC. Translated: CASSGWTSQETQYF. The full variable domain, completed using reference TRBV2 and TRBJ2-5, is EPEVTQTPSHQVTQMGQEVILRCVPISNHLYFYWYRQILGQKVEFLVSFYNNEISEKSEIFDDQFSVERPDGSNFTLKIRSTKLEDSAMYFCASSGWTSQETQYFGPGTRLLVL.

This rearrangement joins TRBV2 to TRBJ1-1, with no clear D. Germline values: CDR1 SNHLY, CDR2 FYNNEI. Trimming stripped 7 bases from V and 0 bases from J, with 9 bases between. CDR3 size: 13 residues. CDR3 DNA sequence: TGTGCCAGCATTACAGCCGTGAACACTGAAGCTTTCTTT. Its protein product is CASITAVNTEAFF.

The chain links TRBV19 to TRBJ2-2, with D unresolved. The length of the CDR3 is 15 residues. From germline, CDR1 is LNHDA and CDR2 SQIVND (reference sequence). V lost 4 bases, J lost 1 base, and 10 bases lay in between. The CDR3 here is CASSTDTWNTGELFF. The CDR3 bases are TGTGCCAGTAGTACGGATACTTGGAACACCGGGGAGCTGTTTTTT.

The count of this clone is one. The CDR3 here is CASSSRLAGGPKNNEQFF. CDR3 DNA sequence: TGTGCCAGTAGTTCTCGACTAGCGGGAGGGCCAAAGAACAATGAGCAGTTCTTC. The chain is built from TRBV19 and TRBJ2-1; TRBD2 matches 14 bases. CDR1 is LNHDA and CDR2 is SQIVND in the germline V gene (reference sequence). The V gene end was trimmed by 5 bases and the J gene end by 5 bases; junction bases not matched to a gene: 11. The CDR3 extends over 18 amino acids.

This rearrangement joins TRBV11-2 to TRBJ2-3; TRBD2 might be the D (5 bases). The CDR3 is 15 residues long. Trimming took 8 bases from V and 3 from J, leaving 18 bases between them. Germline V lookup: CDR1 SGHAT, CDR2 FQNNGV. The CDR3 DNA reads as TGTGCCAGCGGCGGCCGGGGAGTTCGGACAGATACGCAGTATTTT. Translated: CASGGRGVRTDTQYF.

The gene calls are TRBV5-1 and TRBJ1-3; D is perhaps TRBD1 (6 bases). The germline V gene encodes CDR1 SGHRS and CDR2 YFSETQ. V lost 0 bases to trimming and J lost 4 bases, with 11 bases between them. The CDR3 loop spans 15 amino acids. CDR3 DNA: TGCGCCAGCAGCTTGGTAGCAGGGGACGGAAACACCATATATTTT. Translation: CASSLVAGDGNTIYF. Using reference TRBV5-1 and TRBJ1-3 for the parts outside the CDR3, the full variable domain is KAGVTQTPRYLIKTRGQQVTLSCSPISGHRSVSWYQQTPGQGLQFLFEYFSETQRNKGNFPGRFSGRQFSNSRSEMNVSTLELGDSALYLCASSLVAGDGNTIYFGEGSWLTVV.

This clone has only a few counts. Other DNA sequences from this sample encode an identical CDR3 as well. The J gene is TRBJ2-2, the V gene TRBV7-3; the D is unclear. CDR1 is SGHTA and CDR2 is FQGTGA in the germline V gene. The length of the CDR3 is 13 residues. V lost 5 bases, J lost 5 bases, and 9 bases lay in between. The CDR3 region is CASSPQATGELFF. The CDR3 DNA reads TGTGCCAGCAGCCCCCAGGCTACCGGGGAGCTGTTTTTT.

V is TRBV2 and J is TRBJ1-5; no reliable D call. In germline, CDR1 is SNHLY, CDR2 FYNNEI. The CDR3 is 13 residues long. V lost 6 bases and J lost 0, with 6 bases in between. The CDR3 DNA sequence: TGTGCCAGCAGCAAGTATAGCAATCAGCCCCAGCATTTT. Protein sequence: CASSKYSNQPQHF.